A single sample is the source of the 25 T cell receptor beta chains below, sequenced in a study of T cell repertoires in cytomegalovirus infection. These receptors lack a known antigen. MiXCR, applied by TCRdb to the reads, yields one record per CDR3 protein. The sample yields some 100,000 distinct CDR3 sequences, under 30% seen once. The material was CD8+ T cells from cultured PBMCs, obtained from culture after CMV antigen stimulation. All receptors derive from a human donor in good health (CMV status not recorded). Some clones in this sample may be carry-over from other donors' samples.

The chain joins TRBV6-5 to TRBJ2-3, with 9 bases identical to TRBD2. CDR1 is MNHEY and CDR2 is SVGAGI in the germline V gene. J lost 2 bases, V lost 5 bases, and 5 bases had no gene match. The CDR3 runs to 15 residues. The CDR3 sequence: CASSPSGATTDTQYF. CDR3 DNA sequence: TGTGCCAGCAGTCCTAGCGGGGCGACCACAGATACGCAGTATTTT.

This clonotype was recorded a few times. The chain joins TRBV12-3 or TRBV12-4 to TRBJ2-3; D gene ambiguous. V was shortened by 6 bases and J by 3 bases, with 16 bases between the two germline ends. The CDR3 loop spans 15 amino acids. The CDR3 bases are TGTGCCAGCAGCCTGCGTGGCGGCGTGACAGATACGCAGTATTTT. Translating it yields CASSLRGGVTDTQYF.

This clonotype was seen a handful of times. J is TRBJ2-3 and V is TRBV5-5; D call uncertain. CDR1 SGHKS and CDR2 YYEKEE come from the germline V gene (reference sequence). This CDR3 comprises 14 residues. V lost 4 bases to trimming and J lost 6 bases, with 15 bases between them. CDR3 loop: CASSPGRYGDTQYF. The CDR3, as DNA: TGTGCCAGCAGCCCCGGACGGTATGGGGATACGCAGTATTTT.

The V gene is TRBV3-1, the J gene TRBJ1-2; a possible D gene is TRBD1 (5 bases). The CDR3 covers 16 residues. The V gene lost 3 bases and the J gene lost 6 bases, with 20 bases spanning the gap. Germline V gene lookup returns CDR1 LGHDT and CDR2 YNNKEL (reference sequence). CDR3 in DNA: TGTGCCAGCAGCCAGCTTATTGGGGCAGGGAGAGATGGCTACACCTTC. Translating gives CASSQLIGAGRDGYTF.

The CDR3 DNA is TGTGCCAGCAGCTTCCGAATGAGGGAGCAGTACTTC. Its protein product is CASSFRMREQYF. The rearrangement joins TRBV11-1 to TRBJ2-7; no clear D gene. The V gene lost 3 bases and the J gene lost 7 bases, with 10 bases spanning the gap. Germline loops: CDR1 SGHAT, CDR2 FQDESV (reference sequence). The CDR3 loop spans 12 amino acids.

This clonotype was seen at least ten times. J is TRBJ1-2 and V is TRBV6-1, with D perhaps TRBD1 (6 bases). CDR1 MNHNS and CDR2 SASEGT come from the germline V gene. The ends were cut back, 6 bases at V and 2 bases at J, with 13 bases in the middle. CDR3 length equals 14 residues. CDR3 DNA: TGTGCCAGCAGCTCCACCGGGACAAACTATGGCTACACCTTC. Translating gives CASSSTGTNYGYTF.

This rearrangement joins TRBV4-2 to TRBJ2-5, with D maybe TRBD2 (7 bases). This CDR3 has 14 residues. Trimming left V 5 bases short and J 5 bases short, with 15 bases between. Germline CDR1 is LGHNA and CDR2 is YNFKEQ. CDR3 in DNA: TGTGCCAGCAGCTCTCGAGGGGGGGACGAGACCCAGTACTTC. Protein product: CASSSRGGDETQYF.

This clonotype has ten or more counts. The CDR3 DNA reads TGTGCCAGCAGCCCCGGGACAGGGAAGGGCTACACCTTC. It codes for CASSPGTGKGYTF. The chain joins TRBV7-9 to TRBJ1-2, with TRBD1 matching over 9 bases. CDR1 is SEHNR, CDR2 FQNEAQ, per germline (reference sequence). With V trimmed by 5 bases and J by 8 bases, 6 bases remained unmatched. The CDR3 extends over 13 amino acids. Supplemented by reference TRBV7-9 and TRBJ1-2, the full variable domain reads DTGVSQNPRHKITKRGQNVTFRCDPISEHNRLYWYRQTLGQGPEFLTYFQNEAQLEKSRLLSDRFSAERPKGSFSTLEIQRTEQGDSAMYLCASSPGTGKGYTFGSGTRLTVV.

The chain links TRBV20-1 to TRBJ1-4; weak D call: TRBD1 (6 bases). The CDR3 covers 14 residues. The germline V gene has CDR1 DFQATT and CDR2 SNEGSKA (reference sequence). V shed 3 bases and J shed 7 bases, with 15 bases lying between them. The DNA of the CDR3 is TGCAGTGCTAGCATACCCAGGGGTGGTGAAAAACTGTTTTTT. Protein: CSASIPRGGEKLFF.

J is TRBJ1-4 and V is TRBV24-1; no reliable D call. Germline V gene data show CDR1 as KGHDR and CDR2 as SFDVKD. Deletions cut 1 base from V and 8 bases from J, with 4 bases between. The CDR3 has 12 residues. CDR3 sequence reads: CATSDLGEKLFF. The CDR3 DNA is TGTGCCACCAGTGATTTAGGCGAAAAACTGTTTTTT.

The chain carries TRBV29-1 and TRBJ1-2, with no clear D. Germline V lookup: CDR1 SQVTM, CDR2 ANQGSEA. The CDR3 is 10 amino acids. Trimming stripped 5 bases from V and 7 bases from J, with 8 bases between. The DNA of the CDR3 is TGCAGCGTTCTTACCAGTGGCTACACCTTC. It is translated as CSVLTSGYTF. Combining the CDR3 with reference TRBV29-1 and TRBJ1-2 gives the whole variable domain SAVISQKPSRDICQRGTSLTIQCQVDSQVTMMFWYRQQPGQSLTLIATANQGSEATYESGFVIDKFPISRPNLTFSTLTVSNMSPEDSSIYLCSVLTSGYTFGSGTRLTVV.

As concerns this clonotype: One end of the junction varies from germline; a read error may be responsible. This chain links TRBV2 with TRBJ1-1; D may be TRBD1 (5 bases). Germline V gene data show CDR1 as SNHLY and CDR2 as FYNNEI. The CDR3 covers 11 residues. This chain's CDR3 is CASPGRLESFF. Here the CDR3 DNA reads TGTGCCAGCCCGGGACGGCTTGAATCTTTCTTT.

This sequence joins TRBV2 and TRBJ2-1, with D hard to call. Trimming took off 7 bases at V and 7 bases at J, with 11 bases between the two ends. Germline assignment: CDR1 SNHLY and CDR2 FYNNEI. This CDR3 has 12 residues. The CDR3 DNA is TGTGCCAGCACCGGAACGTCGAATGAGCAGTTCTTC. This translates into CASTGTSNEQFF.

This clonotype was picked up many times. V gene TRBV4-2 combines with J gene TRBJ2-3; TRBD2 matches 9 bases. Looked up from germline, CDR1 is LGHNA and CDR2 is YNFKEQ. The CDR3 is made up of 16 amino acids. Trimming at V came to 5 bases and at J to 4 bases, leaving 10 bases not matched to a gene. CDR3 nucleotides: TGTGCCAGCAGCTCTCCCCCGGCGGGGGGGCCAGATACGCAGTATTTT. Amino acids: CASSSPPAGGPDTQYF.

The sample holds a few counts of this clonotype. The chain has TRBV2 and TRBJ1-1; D remains unclear. Germline CDR1 and CDR2: SNHLY and FYNNEI. V gave up 5 bases and J gave up 3 bases, with 7 bases separating them. The CDR3 is 12 residues long. CDR3: CASSIQDTEAFF. The CDR3 coding sequence is TGTGCCAGCAGTATTCAGGACACTGAAGCTTTCTTT.

Ten or more counts support this clonotype. The V gene is TRBV6-1, the J gene TRBJ2-3; 8 bases map to TRBD2. V dropped 0 bases and J dropped 3; count of bases not matched to a gene: 8. Germline CDR1 is MNHNS and CDR2 is SASEGT. CDR3 length equals 17 residues. This CDR3 reads CASSEATAGGHTDTQYF. In nucleotides, the CDR3 is TGTGCCAGCAGTGAAGCGACGGCGGGGGGCCATACAGATACGCAGTATTTT.

The rearrangement links TRBV12-3 or TRBV12-4 to TRBJ2-7, with a weak D call TRBD1 (5 bases). The germline V and J ends were trimmed by 1 base and 4 bases, with 14 bases remaining between them. CDR3 size: 15 residues. The CDR3 DNA follows: TGTGCCAGCAGTTTAGAGGGGCCCCCTGGATACGAGCAGTACTTC. Amino acids: CASSLEGPPGYEQYF.

A note on this clonotype: One junction end disagrees with the germline gene, perhaps due to a read error. This sequence joins TRBV27 and TRBJ2-7, with a weak D call TRBD2 (5 bases). Germline V gene sequence: CDR1 MNHEY, CDR2 SMNVEV (reference sequence). CDR3 size: 13 residues. The CDR3 DNA is TGTGCCAGCAGTTTTGGGCGGACTTACGGGCAGTACTTC. It translates to CASSFGRTYGQYF.

This clonotype was seen at least ten times. This chain links TRBV20-1 with TRBJ2-1, with a weak D call TRBD2 (5 bases). CDR1 DFQATT and CDR2 SNEGSKA come from the germline V gene (reference sequence). The length of the CDR3 is 14 residues. V was cut by 6 bases and J by 0 bases, with 12 bases left in between. The CDR3 loop is CSAEGGSSYNEQFF. DNA of the CDR3: TGCAGTGCCGAAGGTGGGAGCTCCTACAATGAGCAGTTCTTC.

Points on this clonotype: A much larger clone lies a single base off, so this may be a read error. This is likely a read error, given that the CDR3 carries no conserved phenylalanine or tryptophan at its end. The chain couples TRBV5-3 to TRBJ2-7; no reliable D call. TRBV5-3 is noted as an ORF with a role that remains uncertain. The CDR3 contains 12 residues. The CDR3 coding sequence is TGTGCCAGCAGCTTGGAAAATTTCGAGCAGTACCTC. This translates into CASSLENFEQYL.

This CDR3 is CASSDPTSGSYEQYF. DNA of the CDR3: TGTGCCAGCAGCGACCCGACTAGCGGCTCCTACGAGCAGTACTTC. V gene TRBV9 combines with J gene TRBJ2-7; 9 nucleotides match TRBD2. The CDR3 totals 15 residues. Germline lookup yields CDR1 SGDLS and CDR2 YYNGEE. V trimming: 3 bases; J trimming: 0 bases; junction bases outside the gene matches: 4.

The rearrangement links TRBV13 to TRBJ2-4, with TRBD2 identical over 9 bases. Germline CDR1 reads PRHDT; CDR2 reads FYEKMQ (reference sequence). The CDR3 consists of 14 residues. V lost 5 bases and J lost 6; bases outside the gene matches: 5. CDR3 nucleotide sequence: TGTGCCAGCAGCATAAGAGCGGGGGGAAACATTCAGTACTTC. Protein: CASSIRAGGNIQYF.

This clonotype has more than one count but fewer than ten. This rearrangement joins TRBV5-5 to TRBJ1-6, with D maybe TRBD1 (6 bases). Germline CDR1 and CDR2: SGHKS and YYEKEE (reference sequence). Between the trimmed V and J ends, which lost 2 bases and 3 bases, there was a span of 15 bases. CDR3 length: 17 amino acids. Here the CDR3 DNA reads TGTGCCAGCAGCTTATTCGCAGGGGTGAGCTATAATTCACCCCTCCACTTT. Amino acid sequence: CASSLFAGVSYNSPLHF.

The rearrangement links TRBV3-1 to TRBJ1-2; 11 positions match TRBD1. The CDR3 runs to 19 residues. The germline V gene has CDR1 LGHDT and CDR2 YNNKEL (reference sequence). Germline trimming cut 1 base from V and 8 bases from J; bases unmatched to any gene: 18. In DNA form, the CDR3 reads TGTGCCAGCAGCCAAGTTTTTTTAATGGACAGGGGGCTGTTGGGAGGCTACACCTTC. This gives the protein CASSQVFLMDRGLLGGYTF. Variable domain in full (rest from reference TRBV3-1 and TRBJ1-2): DTAVSQTPKYLVTQMGNDKSIKCEQNLGHDTMYWYKQDSKKFLKIMFSYNNKELIINETVPNRFSPKSPDKAHLNLHINSLELGDSAVYFCASSQVFLMDRGLLGGYTFGSGTRLTVV.

This clonotype has ten or more counts. The chain recombines TRBV12-3 or TRBV12-4 with TRBJ2-2; either TRBD1 or TRBD2 may supply D (5 bases each). Trimming removed 6 bases at V and 6 bases at J, with 11 bases between. This CDR3 has 13 residues. The CDR3 reads CASSPRGPGELFF. Here the CDR3 DNA reads TGTGCCAGCAGCCCCCGGGGACCCGGGGAGCTGTTTTTT.